This paragraph reports one T cell receptor beta chain. These data belong to a study of T cell changes during pregnancy in multiple sclerosis. The assay was immunoSEQ multiplex PCR, and TCRdb's table has in-frame clones only and misses some. The table records tens of thousands of clones, 70% to 90% of them present only once. CDR3 length: 16 amino acids. V lost 0 bases, J lost 0 bases, and 5 bases stayed unmatched. Germline V gives CDR1 SGHDT, CDR2 YYEEEE. The TCR comes from a female donor with multiple sclerosis, enrolled in a pregnancy study. This sequence joins TRBV5-6 and TRBJ1-2, with TRBD1 matching 7 bases. Here the sequenced sample was CD8+ T cells from peripheral blood mononuclear cells, taken in the third trimester of pregnancy. The chain's CDR3 is CASSLDRGRSNYGYTF. CDR3 coding DNA: TGTGCCAGCAGCTTGGACAGGGGCCGATCTAACTATGGCTACACCTTC.